These 13 T cell receptor beta chains were all obtained from the same sample, sequenced in a study of blood T cell repertoires in COVID-19 (dated by TCRdb to 2018 to 2020). Libraries were built with the immunoSEQ multiplex PCR assay. TCRdb holds this immuneACCESS table with in-frame rearrangements only. Some clones are missing; in checked studies, unresolved V genes explain under half, and the rest has no known cause. The sample data list around 140,000 clones, and about 83% of these were observed just once. The ten largest clonotypes hold 8.9% of the sample. Specimen: peripheral blood. Receptor source: a man in his thirties or forties with COVID-19, enrolled during active disease.

This chain connects TRBV11-2 to TRBJ2-3; the match to TRBD2 covers 9 bases. CDR1 is SGHAT, CDR2 FQNNGV, per germline. The CDR3 totals 17 residues. Trimming removed 4 bases from V and 6 bases from J; junction bases left unmatched: 14. The chain's CDR3 is CASSSVVAGELPDTQYF. As DNA, the CDR3 is TGTGCCAGCAGCTCCGTGGTAGCGGGAGAGCTCCCGGATACGCAGTATTTT.

The V and J genes are TRBV19 and TRBJ1-4, with D possibly being TRBD1 (6 bases). The CDR3 is 14 amino acids. Germline loops: CDR1 LNHDA, CDR2 SQIVND (reference sequence). V lost 3 bases to trimming and J lost 8 bases, with 13 bases between them. The CDR3 region has the DNA TGTGCCAGTAGTATCAGGGGATCATTCGAAAAACTGTTTTTT. This sequence encodes CASSIRGSFEKLFF.

CDR3 nucleotide sequence: TGTGCCACCAGACCGGGACAGGGGTGGGATGGCTACACCTTC. Translating gives CATRPGQGWDGYTF. The rearrangement joins TRBV15 to TRBJ1-2, with 10 bases matching TRBD1. The CDR3 consists of 14 residues. V was clipped by 6 bases and J by 6 bases; unmatched bases: 7. Germline CDR1 and CDR2: LNHNV and YYDKDF (reference sequence).

The rearrangement links TRBV4-2 to TRBJ2-1; 7 bases match TRBD2. Germline-derived CDR1 and CDR2 are LGHNA and YNFKEQ. Unmatched junction bases numbered 9, after V lost 1 base and J lost 9 bases. The CDR3 extends over 15 amino acids. In nucleotides, the CDR3 is TGTGCCAGCAGCCAAGTCGGGACGGGAGGACGTGAGCAGTTCTTC. Translating gives CASSQVGTGGREQFF.

Comment on this clone: The sample holds other DNA sequences that translate to the same CDR3. The V gene is TRBV18, the J gene TRBJ2-7; 9 nucleotides match TRBD1. The CDR3 sequence is 15 residues long. J lost 2 bases, V lost 3 bases, and 5 bases had no gene match. Germline V gene data show CDR1 as KGHSH and CDR2 as LQKENI. CDR3 region: CASSPGTGPTYEQYF. The CDR3 region has the DNA TGTGCCAGCTCACCGGGGACAGGGCCTACCTACGAGCAGTACTTC. The entire variable domain, with the rest obtained from reference TRBV18 and TRBJ2-7, is as follows: NAGVMQNPRHLVRRRGQEARLRCSPMKGHSHVYWYRQLPEEGLKFMVYLQKENIIDESGMPKERFSAEFPKEGPSILRIQQVVRGDSAAYFCASSPGTGPTYEQYFGPGTRLTVT.

The chain combines TRBV18 with TRBJ1-2; the match to TRBD1 covers 7 bases. Losses at the gene ends were 2 bases for V and 8 bases for J; bases not matched to a gene: 11. CDR1 KGHSH and CDR2 LQKENI come from the germline V gene. This CDR3 has 15 residues. CDR3 amino acids: CASSPVGQERGGYTF. The DNA of the CDR3 is TGTGCCAGCTCACCAGTCGGACAGGAACGTGGAGGCTACACCTTC.

The rearrangement uses TRBV3-1 (or the pseudogene TRBV3-2) and TRBJ1-2; 8 nucleotides line up with TRBD1. Germline values: CDR1 LGHDT, CDR2 YNNKEL (reference sequence). Trimming took 10 bases from V and 8 from J; bases not matched to a gene: 6. The CDR3 is made up of 11 amino acids. The CDR3 nucleotides read TGTGCCACCCAGGGGGCGTCGGGCTACACCTTC. It codes for CATQGASGYTF.

The chain joins TRBV28 to TRBJ2-1; 10 nucleotides agree with TRBD2. The CDR3 has 15 residues. CDR1 is MDHEN, CDR2 SYDVKM, per germline. The junction had 9 bases not matched to a gene; V was cut back by 6 bases and J by 7 bases. This CDR3 is CASSSSGSGLNEQFF. The CDR3 DNA sequence: TGTGCCAGCAGCTCTAGCGGGAGTGGGTTGAATGAGCAGTTCTTC.

The chain has TRBV11-2 and TRBJ2-7; 8 bases are shared with TRBD2. V was clipped by 5 bases and J by 6 bases; unmatched bases: 6. Per the germline V gene, CDR1 is SGHAT and CDR2 is FQNNGV. This CDR3 is built from 13 residues. The chain's CDR3 is CASSIAAGAEQYF. DNA of the CDR3: TGTGCCAGCAGCATAGCAGCGGGAGCCGAGCAGTACTTC. The full variable domain, rest sourced from reference TRBV11-2 and TRBJ2-7, is EAGVAQSPRYKIIEKRQSVAFWCNPISGHATLYWYQQILGQGPKLLIQFQNNGVVDDSQLPKDRFSAERLKGVDSTLKIQPAKLEDSAVYLCASSIAAGAEQYFGPGTRLTVT.

The CDR3 region is CASSGGRGGGYTF. In DNA, the CDR3 is TGCGCCAGCAGTGGAGGACGGGGAGGTGGCTACACCTTC. This chain connects TRBV10-1 to TRBJ1-2; D gene uncertain. Trimming stripped 4 bases from V and 7 bases from J, with 13 bases between. The CDR3 loop spans 13 amino acids. Per germline, CDR1 WNHNN and CDR2 SYGVQD (reference sequence).

The chain has TRBV27 and TRBJ1-2, with D maybe TRBD1 (6 bases). Trimming took off 2 bases at V and 6 bases at J, with 16 bases between the two ends. This CDR3 contains 15 residues. Germline values: CDR1 MNHEY, CDR2 SMNVEV (reference sequence). The CDR3 protein is CASSLTTRGPNGYTF. Here the CDR3 DNA reads TGTGCCAGCAGTTTAACAACCAGGGGACCGAATGGCTACACCTTC.

The rearrangement links TRBV7-9 to TRBJ2-1, with D perhaps TRBD2 (6 bases). Germline V lookup: CDR1 SEHNR, CDR2 FQNEAQ (reference sequence). Trimming removed 0 bases at V and 1 base at J, with 13 bases between. CDR3 length: 17 residues. Written as DNA, the CDR3 is TGTGCCAGCAGCTTAGCTACTAGCCGCCGATCCTACAATGAGCAGTTCTTC. Amino acids: CASSLATSRRSYNEQFF. The full variable domain, rest sourced from reference TRBV7-9 and TRBJ2-1, is DTGVSQNPRHKITKRGQNVTFRCDPISEHNRLYWYRQTLGQGPEFLTYFQNEAQLEKSRLLSDRFSAERPKGSFSTLEIQRTEQGDSAMYLCASSLATSRRSYNEQFFGPGTRLTVL.

The table lists this clone with a count of one. The V gene is TRBV12-3 or TRBV12-4, the J gene TRBJ1-4, with unresolved D. This CDR3 comprises 12 residues. V dropped 6 bases and J dropped 8 bases, with 10 bases sitting between them. CDR3 loop: CASSFNEEKLFF. The DNA for the CDR3 is TGTGCCAGCAGCTTTAATGAGGAAAAACTGTTTTTT.